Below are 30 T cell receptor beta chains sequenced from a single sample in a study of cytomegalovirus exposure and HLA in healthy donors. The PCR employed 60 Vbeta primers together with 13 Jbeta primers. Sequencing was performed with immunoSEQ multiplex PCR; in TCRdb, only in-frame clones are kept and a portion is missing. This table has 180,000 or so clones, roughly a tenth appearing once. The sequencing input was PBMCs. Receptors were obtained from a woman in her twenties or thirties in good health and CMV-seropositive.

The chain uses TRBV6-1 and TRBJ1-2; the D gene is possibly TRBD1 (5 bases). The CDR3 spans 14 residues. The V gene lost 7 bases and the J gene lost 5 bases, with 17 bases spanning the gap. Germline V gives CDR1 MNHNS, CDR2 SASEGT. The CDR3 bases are TGTGCCAGCATCCTAACGACAGTCATTTATGGCTACACCTTC. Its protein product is CASILTTVIYGYTF.

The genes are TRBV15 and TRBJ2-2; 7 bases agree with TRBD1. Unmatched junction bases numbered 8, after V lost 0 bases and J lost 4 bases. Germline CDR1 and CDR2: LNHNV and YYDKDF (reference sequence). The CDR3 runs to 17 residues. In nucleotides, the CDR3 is TGTGCCACCAGCAGAGAACAGGGGCCGGGCCCCACCGGGGAGCTGTTTTTT. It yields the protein CATSREQGPGPTGELFF.

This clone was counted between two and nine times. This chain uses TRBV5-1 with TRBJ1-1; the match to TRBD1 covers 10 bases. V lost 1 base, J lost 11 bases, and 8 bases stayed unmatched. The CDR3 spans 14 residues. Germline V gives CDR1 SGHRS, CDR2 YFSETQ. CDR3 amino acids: CASSLRQGARAAFF. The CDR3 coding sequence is TGCGCCAGCAGCTTGAGACAGGGGGCGCGGGCCGCTTTCTTT.

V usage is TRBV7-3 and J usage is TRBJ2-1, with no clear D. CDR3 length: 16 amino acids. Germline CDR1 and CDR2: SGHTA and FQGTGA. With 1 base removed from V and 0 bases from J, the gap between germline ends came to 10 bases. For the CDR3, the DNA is TGTGCCAGCAGCTTAAATGGGCTATACTCCTACAATGAGCAGTTCTTC. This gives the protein CASSLNGLYSYNEQFF.

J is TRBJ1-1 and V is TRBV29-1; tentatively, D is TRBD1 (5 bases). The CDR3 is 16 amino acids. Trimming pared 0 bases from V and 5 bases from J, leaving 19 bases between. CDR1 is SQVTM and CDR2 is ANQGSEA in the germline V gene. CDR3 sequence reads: CSVEDPSAGRVTEAFF. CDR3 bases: TGCAGCGTTGAAGATCCGTCGGCAGGGAGGGTGACTGAAGCTTTCTTT. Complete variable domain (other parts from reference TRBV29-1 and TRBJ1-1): SAVISQKPSRDICQRGTSLTIQCQVDSQVTMMFWYRQQPGQSLTLIATANQGSEATYESGFVIDKFPISRPNLTFSTLTVSNMSPEDSSIYLCSVEDPSAGRVTEAFFGQGTRLTVV.

CDR3 sequence reads: CASSLLRDGDGYTF. The DNA of the CDR3 is TGTGCCAGCAGCTTACTCAGGGATGGGGATGGCTACACCTTC. The rearrangement uses TRBV7-9 and TRBJ1-2; maybe TRBD1 (5 bases). The V and J ends lost 2 bases and 6 bases respectively, with 13 bases between them. CDR3 size: 14 residues. Germline V CDR1 and CDR2: SEHNR, FQNEAQ (reference sequence).

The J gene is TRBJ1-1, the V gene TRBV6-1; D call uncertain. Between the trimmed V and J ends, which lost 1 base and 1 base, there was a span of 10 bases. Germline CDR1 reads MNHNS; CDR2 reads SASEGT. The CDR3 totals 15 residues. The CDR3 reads CASSEEWAANTEAFF. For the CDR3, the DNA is TGTGCCAGCAGTGAAGAATGGGCAGCGAACACTGAAGCTTTCTTT.

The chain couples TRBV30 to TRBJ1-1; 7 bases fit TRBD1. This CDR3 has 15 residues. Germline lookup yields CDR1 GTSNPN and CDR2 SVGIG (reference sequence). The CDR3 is CAGGAGGIPNTEAFF. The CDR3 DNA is TGTGCGGGTGGTGCAGGGGGAATTCCGAACACTGAAGCTTTCTTT. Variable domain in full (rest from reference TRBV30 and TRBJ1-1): SQTIHQWPATLVQPVGSPLSLECTVEGTSNPNLYWYRQAAGRGLQLLFYSVGIGQISSEVPQNLSASRPQDRQFILSSKKLLLSDSGFYLCAGGAGGIPNTEAFFGQGTRLTVV.

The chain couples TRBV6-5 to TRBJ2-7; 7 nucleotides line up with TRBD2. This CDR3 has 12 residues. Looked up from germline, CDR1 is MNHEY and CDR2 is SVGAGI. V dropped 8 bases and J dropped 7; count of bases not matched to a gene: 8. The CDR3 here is CASLSTGGEQYF. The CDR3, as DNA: TGTGCCAGCTTGTCAACGGGAGGTGAGCAGTACTTC.

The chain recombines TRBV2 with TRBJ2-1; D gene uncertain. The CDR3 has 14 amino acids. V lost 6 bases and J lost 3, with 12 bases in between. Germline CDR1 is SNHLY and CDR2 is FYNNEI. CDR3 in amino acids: CASSPRLDYNEQFF. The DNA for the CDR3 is TGTGCCAGCAGCCCCCGACTGGACTACAATGAGCAGTTCTTC.

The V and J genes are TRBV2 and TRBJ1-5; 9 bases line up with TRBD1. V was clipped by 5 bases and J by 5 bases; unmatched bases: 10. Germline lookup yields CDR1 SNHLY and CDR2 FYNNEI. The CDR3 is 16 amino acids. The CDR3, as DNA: TGTGCCAGCAGTCAACCGGGACAGGGTCGATATCAGCCCCAGCATTTT. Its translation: CASSQPGQGRYQPQHF.

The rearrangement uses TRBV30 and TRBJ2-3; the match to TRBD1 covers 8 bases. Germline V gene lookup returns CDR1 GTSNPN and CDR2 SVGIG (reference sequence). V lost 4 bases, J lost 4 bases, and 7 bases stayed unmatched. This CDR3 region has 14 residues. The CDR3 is CAWTRQGWADTQYF. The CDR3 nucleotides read TGTGCCTGGACAAGACAGGGGTGGGCAGATACGCAGTATTTT.

Here the CDR3 reads CASSPGQNNEQFF. CDR3 nucleotide sequence: TGCGCCAGCAGCCCGGGTCAAAACAATGAGCAGTTCTTC. This chain links TRBV5-1 with TRBJ2-1; D remains unclear. Germline V gene sequence: CDR1 SGHRS, CDR2 YFSETQ. The ends were cut back, 4 bases at V and 5 bases at J, with 10 bases in the middle. This CDR3 comprises 13 residues.

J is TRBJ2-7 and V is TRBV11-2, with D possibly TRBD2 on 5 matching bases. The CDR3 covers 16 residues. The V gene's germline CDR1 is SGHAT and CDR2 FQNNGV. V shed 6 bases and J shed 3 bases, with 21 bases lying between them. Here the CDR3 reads CASSPARDFTNYEQYF. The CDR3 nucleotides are TGTGCCAGCAGTCCAGCCCGGGATTTCACGAACTACGAGCAGTACTTC.

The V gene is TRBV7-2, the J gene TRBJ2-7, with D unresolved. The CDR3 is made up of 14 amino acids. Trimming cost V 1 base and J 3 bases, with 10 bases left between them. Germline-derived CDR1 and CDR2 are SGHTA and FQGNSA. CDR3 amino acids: CASSLEYSGYEQYF. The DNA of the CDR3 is TGTGCCAGCAGCTTAGAGTATTCCGGCTACGAGCAGTACTTC.

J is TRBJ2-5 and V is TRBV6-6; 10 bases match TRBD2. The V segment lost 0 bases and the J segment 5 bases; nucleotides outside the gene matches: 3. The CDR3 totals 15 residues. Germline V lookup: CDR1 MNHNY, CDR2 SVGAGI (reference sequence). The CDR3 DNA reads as TGTGCCAGCAGTTACTCTAAGCGGGAGGGGGAGACCCAGTACTTC. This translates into CASSYSKREGETQYF.

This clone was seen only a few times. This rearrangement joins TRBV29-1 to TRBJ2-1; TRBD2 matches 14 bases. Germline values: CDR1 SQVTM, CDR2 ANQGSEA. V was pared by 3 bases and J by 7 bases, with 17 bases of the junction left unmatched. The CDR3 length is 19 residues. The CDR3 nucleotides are TGCAGCGTTGACCGCCCGGGGACTAGCGGGAGCTACCTAGGAAATGAGCAGTTCTTC. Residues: CSVDRPGTSGSYLGNEQFF.

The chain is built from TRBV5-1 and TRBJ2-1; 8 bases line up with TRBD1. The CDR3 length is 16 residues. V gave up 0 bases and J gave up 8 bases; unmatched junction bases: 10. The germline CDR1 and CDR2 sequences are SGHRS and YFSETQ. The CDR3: CASSLVGQGASDEQFF. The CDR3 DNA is TGCGCCAGCAGCTTGGTGGGGCAGGGGGCTAGCGATGAGCAGTTCTTC. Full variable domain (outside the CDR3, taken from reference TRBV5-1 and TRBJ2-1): KAGVTQTPRYLIKTRGQQVTLSCSPISGHRSVSWYQQTPGQGLQFLFEYFSETQRNKGNFPGRFSGRQFSNSRSEMNVSTLELGDSALYLCASSLVGQGASDEQFFGPGTRLTVL.

The CDR3, as DNA: TGTGCCAGCAGCCTGGGGGCGGGGGCCTACGAGCAGTACTTC. Its translation is CASSLGAGAYEQYF. The rearrangement uses TRBV5-5 and TRBJ2-7; the D gene is possibly TRBD2 (7 bases). This CDR3 contains 14 residues. With 4 bases removed from V and 2 bases from J, the gap between germline ends came to 13 bases. In germline, CDR1 is SGHKS, CDR2 YYEKEE (reference sequence).

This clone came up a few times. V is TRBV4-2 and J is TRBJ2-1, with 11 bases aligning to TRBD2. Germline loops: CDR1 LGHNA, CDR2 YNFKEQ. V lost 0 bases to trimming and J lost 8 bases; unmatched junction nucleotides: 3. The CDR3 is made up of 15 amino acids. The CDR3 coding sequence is TGTGCCAGCAGCCAAGATCTAGCGGGAGGCTATGAGCAGTTCTTC. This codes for CASSQDLAGGYEQFF.

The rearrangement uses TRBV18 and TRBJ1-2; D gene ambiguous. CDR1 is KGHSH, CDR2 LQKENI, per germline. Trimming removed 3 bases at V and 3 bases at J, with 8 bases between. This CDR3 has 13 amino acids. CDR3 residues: CASSPSADYGYTF. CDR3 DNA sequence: TGTGCCAGCTCACCGTCGGCGGACTATGGCTACACCTTC.

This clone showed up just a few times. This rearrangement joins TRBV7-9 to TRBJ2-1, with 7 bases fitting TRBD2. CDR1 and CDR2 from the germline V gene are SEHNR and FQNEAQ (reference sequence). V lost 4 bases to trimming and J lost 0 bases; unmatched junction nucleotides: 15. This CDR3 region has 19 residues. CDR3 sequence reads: CASSSPSGDPLSSYNEQFF. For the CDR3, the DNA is TGTGCCAGCAGCTCCCCCAGCGGGGACCCTTTGAGCTCCTACAATGAGCAGTTCTTC.

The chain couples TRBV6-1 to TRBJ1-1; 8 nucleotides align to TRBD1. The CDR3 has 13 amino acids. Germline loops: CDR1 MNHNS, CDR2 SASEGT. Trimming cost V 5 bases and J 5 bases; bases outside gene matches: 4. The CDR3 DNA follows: TGTGCCAGCAGTCAACAGGGGGATACTGAAGCTTTCTTT. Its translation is CASSQQGDTEAFF.

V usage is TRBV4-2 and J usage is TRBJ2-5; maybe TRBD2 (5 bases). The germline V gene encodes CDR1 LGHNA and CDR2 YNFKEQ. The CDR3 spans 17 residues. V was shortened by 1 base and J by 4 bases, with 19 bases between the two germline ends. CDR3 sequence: CASSQAVGRPGIETQYF. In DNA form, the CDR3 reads TGTGCCAGCAGCCAAGCAGTTGGTAGACCGGGGATAGAGACCCAGTACTTC.

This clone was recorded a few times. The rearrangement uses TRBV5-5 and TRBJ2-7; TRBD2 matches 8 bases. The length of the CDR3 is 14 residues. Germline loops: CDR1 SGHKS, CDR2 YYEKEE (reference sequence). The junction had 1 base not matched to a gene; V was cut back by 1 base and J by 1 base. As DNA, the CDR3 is TGTGCCAGCAGCTTGCGGGAGGGTTCCTACGAGCAGTACTTC. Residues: CASSLREGSYEQYF.

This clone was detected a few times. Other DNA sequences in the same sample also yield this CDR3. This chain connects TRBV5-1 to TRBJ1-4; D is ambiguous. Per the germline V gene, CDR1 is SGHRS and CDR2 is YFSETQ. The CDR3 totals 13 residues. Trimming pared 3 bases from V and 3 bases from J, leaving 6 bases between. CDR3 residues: CASSWASNEKLFF. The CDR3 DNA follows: TGCGCCAGCAGCTGGGCATCTAATGAAAAACTGTTTTTT.

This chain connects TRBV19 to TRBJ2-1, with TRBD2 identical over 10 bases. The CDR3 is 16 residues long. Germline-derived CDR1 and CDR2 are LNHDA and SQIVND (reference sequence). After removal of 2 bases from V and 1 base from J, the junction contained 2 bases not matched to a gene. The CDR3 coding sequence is TGTGCCAGTAGTATAACTAGCGGGACGTCCTACAATGAGCAGTTCTTC. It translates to CASSITSGTSYNEQFF. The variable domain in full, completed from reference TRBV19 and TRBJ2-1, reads DGGITQSPKYLFRKEGQNVTLSCEQNLNHDAMYWYRQDPGQGLRLIYYSQIVNDFQKGDIAEGYSVSREKKESFPLTVTSAQKNPTAFYLCASSITSGTSYNEQFFGPGTRLTVL.

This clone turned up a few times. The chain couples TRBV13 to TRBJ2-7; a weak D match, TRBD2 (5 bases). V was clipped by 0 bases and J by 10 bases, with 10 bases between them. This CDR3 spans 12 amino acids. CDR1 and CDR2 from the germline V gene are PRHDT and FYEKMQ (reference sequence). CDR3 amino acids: CASSLGRRAQYF. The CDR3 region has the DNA TGTGCCAGCAGCTTAGGTCGGCGGGCCCAGTACTTC. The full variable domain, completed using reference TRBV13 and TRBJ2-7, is AAGVIQSPRHLIKEKRETATLKCYPIPRHDTVYWYQQGPGQDPQFLISFYEKMQSDKGSIPDRFSAQQFSDYHSELNMSSLELGDSALYFCASSLGRRAQYFGPGTRLTVT.

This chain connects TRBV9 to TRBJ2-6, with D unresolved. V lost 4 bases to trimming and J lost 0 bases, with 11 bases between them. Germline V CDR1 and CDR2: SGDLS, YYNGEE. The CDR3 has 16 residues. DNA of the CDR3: TGTGCCAGCAGCCCTTCCGCTACCTCTGGGGCCAACGTCCTGACTTTC. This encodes CASSPSATSGANVLTF.

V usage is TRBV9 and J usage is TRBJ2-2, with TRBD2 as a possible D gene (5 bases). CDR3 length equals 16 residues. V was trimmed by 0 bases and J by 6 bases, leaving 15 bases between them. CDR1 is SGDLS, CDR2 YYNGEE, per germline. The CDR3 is CASSVGGGLEPGELFF. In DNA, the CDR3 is TGTGCCAGCAGCGTAGGAGGAGGCCTTGAACCCGGGGAGCTGTTTTTT.